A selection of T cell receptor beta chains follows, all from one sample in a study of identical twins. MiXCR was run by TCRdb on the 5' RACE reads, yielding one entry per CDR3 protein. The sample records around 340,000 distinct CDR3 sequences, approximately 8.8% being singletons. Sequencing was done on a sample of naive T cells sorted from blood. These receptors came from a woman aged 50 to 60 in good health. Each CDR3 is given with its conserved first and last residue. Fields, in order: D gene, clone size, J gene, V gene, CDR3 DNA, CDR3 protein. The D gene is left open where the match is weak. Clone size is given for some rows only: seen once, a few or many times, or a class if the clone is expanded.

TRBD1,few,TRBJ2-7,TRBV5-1,TGCGCCAGCAGCTTGGCCTCAGGGGGCCTAGACGAGCAGTACTTC,CASSLASGGLDEQYF
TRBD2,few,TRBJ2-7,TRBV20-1,TGCAGTGCTAGAGCTAGCGGGCCTGGCTCCTACGAGCAGTACTTC,CSARASGPGSYEQYF
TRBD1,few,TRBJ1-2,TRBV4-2,TGTGCCAGCAGCCAAGAACCAGGGGGCATTGACTATGGCTACACCTTC,CASSQEPGGIDYGYTF
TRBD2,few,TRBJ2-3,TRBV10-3,TGTGCCATCAGTGAGCCAGCGGGAGACCTGTATACGCAGTATTTT,CAISEPAGDLYTQYF
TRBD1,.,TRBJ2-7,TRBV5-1,TGCGCCAGCAGCTTGGACGGACAGGAGGACGAGCAGTACTTC,CASSLDGQEDEQYF
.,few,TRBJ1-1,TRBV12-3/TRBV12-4,TGTGCCAGCAGTTTCGGCCCCGCTGAAGCTTTCTTT,CASSFGPAEAFF
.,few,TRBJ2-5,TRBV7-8,TGTGCCAGCAGCATCTACTCGGGGACCCAGTACTTC,CASSIYSGTQYF
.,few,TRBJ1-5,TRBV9,TGTGCCAGCAGCGTAGACGGAAGGGGTAAGCAGCCCCAGCATTTT,CASSVDGRGKQPQHF
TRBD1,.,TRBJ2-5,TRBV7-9,TGTGCCAGCAGCCCACGACAGGGGCGCACTAGAGAGACCCAGTACTTC,CASSPRQGRTRETQYF
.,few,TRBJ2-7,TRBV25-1,TGTGCCAGCAGTGAAACCGGGACTTACGAGCAGTACTTC,CASSETGTYEQYF
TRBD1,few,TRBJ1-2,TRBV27,TGTGCCAGCAGGGACAGGGTACGTGGCTACACCTTC,CASRDRVRGYTF
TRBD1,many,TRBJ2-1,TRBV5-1,TGCGCCAGCAGCTATACAGGGGATGAGCAGTTCTTC,CASSYTGDEQFF
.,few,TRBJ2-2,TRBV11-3,TGTGCCAGCAGCCCCCTAGGGTCGGTTAACACCGGGGAGCTGTTTTTT,CASSPLGSVNTGELFF
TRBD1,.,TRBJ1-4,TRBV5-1,TGCGCCAGCAATCAACAGGGGGGTATCGAAAAACTGTTTTTT,CASNQQGGIEKLFF
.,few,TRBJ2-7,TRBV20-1,TGCAGTGCTAGAGATCCGGGGTCCTACGAGCAGTACTTC,CSARDPGSYEQYF
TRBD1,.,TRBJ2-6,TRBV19,TGTGCCACTACCGGGACAGGGTTGAAAGGGGCCAACGTCCTGACTTTC,CATTGTGLKGANVLTF
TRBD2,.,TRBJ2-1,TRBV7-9,TGTGCCAGCAGCTTCGGGGGGGCCAATGAGCAGTTCTTC,CASSFGGANEQFF
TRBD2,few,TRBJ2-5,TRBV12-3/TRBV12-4,TGTGCCAGCAGTCCACCAGGACTAGCGGCTCAAGAGACCCAGTACTTC,CASSPPGLAAQETQYF
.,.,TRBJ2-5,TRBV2,TGTGCCAGCAGCTTCCGGGCAGGGTCCCAAGAGACCCAGTACTTC,CASSFRAGSQETQYF
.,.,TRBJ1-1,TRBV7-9,TGTGCCAGCAGCTCCCCAGGTCTAGGCCTCGGCGCTGAAGCTTTCTTT,CASSSPGLGLGAEAFF
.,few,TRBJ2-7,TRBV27,TGTGCCACCACTGGCGCTTCGGTCTACGAGCAGTACTTC,CATTGASVYEQYF
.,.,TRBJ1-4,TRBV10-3,TGTGCCACCAGGGTGGAAGAAAAACTGTTTTTT,CATRVEEKLFF
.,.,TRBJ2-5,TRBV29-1,TGCAGCGTTCTATGGGGCAGGGCCCAAGAGACCCAGTACTTC,CSVLWGRAQETQYF
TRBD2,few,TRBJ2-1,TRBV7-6,TGTGCCAGCAGCTTTTTTACCGGGAGGGCCTACAATGAGCAGTTCTTC,CASSFFTGRAYNEQFF
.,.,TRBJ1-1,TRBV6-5,TGTGCCAGCAGCGAGGGGAATGAAGCTTTCTTT,CASSEGNEAFF
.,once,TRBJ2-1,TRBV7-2,TGTGCCAGCAGCTTAGATAGGTTCGGGGGCGAGCAGTTCTTC,CASSLDRFGGEQFF
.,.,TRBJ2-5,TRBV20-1,TGCAGTGCTCAACCGGGACACCAAGAGACCCAGTACTTC,CSAQPGHQETQYF
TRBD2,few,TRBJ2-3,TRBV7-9,TGTGCCAGCAGCTTAGGAACTAGCGGACGAAGCACAGATACGCAGTATTTT,CASSLGTSGRSTDTQYF
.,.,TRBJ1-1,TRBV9,TGTGCCAGCAGCCAGGAGCAGAACACTGAAGCTTTCTTT,CASSQEQNTEAFF
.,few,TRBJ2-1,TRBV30,TGTGCCTGGAGTGTGGCGGGGAATGAGCAGTTCTTC,CAWSVAGNEQFF
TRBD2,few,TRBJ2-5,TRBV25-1,TGTGCCAGCGGGGTAGCGGGAGAGCGGGAGACCCAGTACTTC,CASGVAGERETQYF
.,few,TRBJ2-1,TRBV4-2,TGTGCCAGCAGCCAAGCCCTTTTAACGGGACAACTCAATGAGCAGTTCTTC,CASSQALLTGQLNEQFF
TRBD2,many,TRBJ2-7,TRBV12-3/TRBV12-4,TGTGCCAGCAGCCCCCGAGCGGGGACTAGCTACGAGCAGTACTTC,CASSPRAGTSYEQYF
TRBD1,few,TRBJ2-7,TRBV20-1,TGCAGTGCTAGAGATCCGGCCGGGACAGGACGATCCGAGCAGTACTTC,CSARDPAGTGRSEQYF
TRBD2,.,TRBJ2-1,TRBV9,TGTGCCAGCAGCCCTTACTCGACTAGCGGTCACAATGAGCAGTTCTTC,CASSPYSTSGHNEQFF
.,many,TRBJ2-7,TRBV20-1,TGCAGTGCTAGGACGAGGGGACTTTACGAGCAGTACTTC,CSARTRGLYEQYF
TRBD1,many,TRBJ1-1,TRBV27,TGTGCCAGCAGTTCTCCGGGACAGTCGAACACTGAAGCTTTCTTT,CASSSPGQSNTEAFF
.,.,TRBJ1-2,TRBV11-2,TGTGCCAGCAGCTTAGATGCGGGGTCGAGGGGCTACACCTTC,CASSLDAGSRGYTF